The next 21 T cell receptor beta chains were all read from a single sample in a study of cytomegalovirus exposure and HLA in healthy donors. A multiplex PCR was run with 60 Vbeta primers and 13 Jbeta primers. Data came from immunoSEQ multiplex PCR; TCRdb stores just in-frame clones and leaves some out. The sample yields approximately 87,000 clones, around 81% seen once. What was sequenced was PBMCs. These receptors all come from a woman between 65 and 79 years old in good health and CMV-seropositive.

CDR3 bases: TGCGCCAGCAGCCAAGAAGGCGGGCCCTCCTACAATGAGCAGTTCTTC. As protein: CASSQEGGPSYNEQFF. V gene TRBV4-3 combines with J gene TRBJ2-1; tentative D call: TRBD2 (5 bases). Trimming took off 0 bases at V and 0 bases at J, with 9 bases between the two ends. Germline loops: CDR1 LGHNA, CDR2 YSLEER. The CDR3 extends over 16 amino acids.

The V and J genes are TRBV19 and TRBJ1-1; weak D call: TRBD1 (6 bases). Germline CDR1 LNHDA, CDR2 SQIVND (reference sequence). Trimming pared 5 bases from V and 7 bases from J, leaving 11 bases between. CDR3 length: 12 residues. CDR3 bases: TGTGCCAGTAGTCGGACAGAAAATGAAGCTTTCTTT. Amino acid sequence: CASSRTENEAFF. The entire variable domain, with the rest obtained from reference TRBV19 and TRBJ1-1, is as follows: DGGITQSPKYLFRKEGQNVTLSCEQNLNHDAMYWYRQDPGQGLRLIYYSQIVNDFQKGDIAEGYSVSREKKESFPLTVTSAQKNPTAFYLCASSRTENEAFFGQGTRLTVV.

The chain combines TRBV7-2 with TRBJ2-7; possible D gene TRBD2, 6 bases. There are 13 residues in the CDR3. Trimming took off 5 bases at V and 10 bases at J, with 18 bases between the two ends. The germline V gene encodes CDR1 SGHTA and CDR2 FQGNSA. The CDR3 region has the DNA TGTGCCAGCAGCCCCAGGGACTTCGCTATTCAGTACTTC. Translating gives CASSPRDFAIQYF.

In this sample, this clone turned up once. The chain is built from TRBV7-2 and TRBJ1-1, with a weak D call TRBD1 (6 bases). Trimming took 2 bases from V and 7 from J, leaving 14 bases between them. The CDR3 runs 14 residues. Germline V gene data show CDR1 as SGHTA and CDR2 as FQGNSA. CDR3 loop: CASSLRGTGIEAFF. The CDR3 DNA follows: TGTGCCAGCAGCTTAAGGGGCACAGGGATTGAAGCTTTCTTT.

In nucleotides, the CDR3 is TGTGCCAGCAGCTTAGCGCTAGCGGGAGCAATCCGATACAATGAGCAGTTCTTC. Residues: CASSLALAGAIRYNEQFF. The V gene is TRBV11-2, the J gene TRBJ2-1, with TRBD2 identical over 10 bases. J was trimmed by 4 bases and V by 1 base; bases with no gene match: 10. Germline CDR1 SGHAT, CDR2 FQNNGV. The CDR3 sequence is 18 residues long.

The J gene is TRBJ2-7, the V gene TRBV19, with 7 bases identical to TRBD1. This CDR3 has 15 amino acids. Per germline, CDR1 LNHDA and CDR2 SQIVND (reference sequence). V was pared by 4 bases and J by 4 bases, with 10 bases of the junction left unmatched. The CDR3 DNA reads as TGTGCCAGTAGTAGCCAGACACCGGGACAGTACGAGCAGTACTTC. Encoded protein: CASSSQTPGQYEQYF.

A word on this clone: One end of the junction does not line up with germline, which may come from a read error. The chain joins TRBV28 to TRBJ1-5, with D unclear. The CDR3 has 13 residues. CDR1 MDHEN and CDR2 SYDVKM come from the germline V gene. The CDR3 sequence is CASSFISLGGLDF. CDR3 sequence (DNA): TGTGCCAGCAGTTTCATCTCTCTCGGAGGTTTGGATTTT.

This chain links TRBV27 with TRBJ1-5; D is ambiguous. The V gene lost 2 bases and the J gene lost 3 bases, with 5 bases spanning the gap. This CDR3 contains 13 residues. Germline CDR1 and CDR2: MNHEY and SMNVEV (reference sequence). CDR3 nucleotide sequence: TGTGCCAGCAGTTTAGTCTACAATCAGCCCCAGCATTTT. This codes for CASSLVYNQPQHF.

This chain uses TRBV7-9 with TRBJ2-1; 9 bases agree with TRBD1. The ends lost 5 bases at V and 7 bases at J; junction bases unmatched: 12. The CDR3 sequence is 16 residues long. Germline-derived CDR1 and CDR2 are SEHNR and FQNEAQ (reference sequence). This CDR3 reads CASSGSGTGLGNEQFF. The CDR3, as DNA: TGTGCCAGCAGCGGCTCCGGGACAGGGCTTGGAAATGAGCAGTTCTTC.

This sequence joins TRBV28 and TRBJ1-6; D gene ambiguous. CDR3 length: 12 amino acids. Germline V gene lookup returns CDR1 MDHEN and CDR2 SYDVKM. The V end lost 5 bases, the J end lost 7 bases, and 6 bases lay between the germline ends. CDR3 DNA sequence: TGTGCCAGCAGTCCTTTAAATTCACCCCTCCACTTT. Translating it yields CASSPLNSPLHF.

The V gene is TRBV14, the J gene TRBJ2-7; TRBD2 matches 13 bases. The CDR3 is 15 residues long. V gave up 2 bases and J gave up 8 bases; unmatched junction bases: 6. The germline V gene has CDR1 SGHDN and CDR2 FVKESK. The CDR3 DNA reads as TGTGCCAGCAGCCAATCGGGACTAGCGGGATCGCAGCAGTACTTC. Encoded protein: CASSQSGLAGSQQYF.

The chain employs TRBV27 and TRBJ1-5; 9 nucleotides line up with TRBD1. V shed 0 bases, J shed 3 bases, and the junction held 3 bases outside the gene matches. Germline CDR1 and CDR2: MNHEY and SMNVEV (reference sequence). The CDR3 extends over 16 amino acids. The CDR3 region has the DNA TGTGCCAGCAGTTTATCCAGGACAGGGGACAATCAGCCCCAGCATTTT. This sequence encodes CASSLSRTGDNQPQHF.

The chain recombines TRBV10-3 with TRBJ2-7, with 9 bases fitting TRBD2. The CDR3 contains 14 residues. With V trimmed by 3 bases and J by 3 bases, 3 bases remained unmatched. Germline lookup yields CDR1 ENHRY and CDR2 SYGVKD. The CDR3 loop is CAISDGREGYEQYF. DNA for the CDR3: TGTGCCATCAGTGATGGGCGGGAGGGCTACGAGCAGTACTTC.

The chain recombines TRBV7-2 with TRBJ1-1; D unclear. V shed 1 base and J shed 10 bases, with 10 bases lying between them. Germline CDR1 is SGHTA and CDR2 is FQGNSA. The CDR3 has 12 residues. The CDR3 reads CASSLGRPPAFF. CDR3 nucleotides: TGTGCCAGCAGCTTAGGGAGGCCCCCAGCTTTCTTT.

The CDR3, as DNA: TGTGCCAGCAGCTTAGCGGGAGGTGCCTACAATGAGCAGTTCTTC. This translates into CASSLAGGAYNEQFF. J is TRBJ2-1 and V is TRBV11-3, with 7 bases lining up with TRBD2. Germline CDR1 reads SGHNT; CDR2 reads YENEEA. V shed 1 base, J shed 2 bases, and the junction held 2 bases outside the gene matches. This CDR3 region has 15 residues.

The chain is built from TRBV6-1 and TRBJ2-7; perhaps TRBD1 as D (6 bases). Trimming took off 3 bases at V and 0 bases at J, with 9 bases between the two ends. In germline, CDR1 is MNHNS, CDR2 SASEGT. This CDR3 is 14 amino acids long. The CDR3 here is CASSDRGFSYEQYF. The CDR3 nucleotides are TGTGCCAGCAGTGACAGGGGTTTCTCCTACGAGCAGTACTTC.

The V and J genes are TRBV2 and TRBJ2-5; no clear D gene. The V gene's germline CDR1 is SNHLY and CDR2 FYNNEI. The V end was cut by 2 bases, the J end by 0 bases, with 7 bases between. This CDR3 has 14 amino acids. Here the CDR3 reads CASSESGYQETQYF. In DNA, the CDR3 is TGTGCCAGCAGTGAATCAGGTTACCAAGAGACCCAGTACTTC.

V is TRBV5-6 and J is TRBJ2-1, with D tentatively TRBD2 (5 bases). This CDR3 spans 16 amino acids. CDR1 and CDR2 from the germline V gene are SGHDT and YYEEEE. With 2 bases removed from V and 3 bases from J, the gap between germline ends came to 15 bases. The CDR3 DNA sequence: TGTGCCAGCAGCTTCCTCGAGGGCGGGTTCTACAATGAGCAGTTCTTC. It translates to CASSFLEGGFYNEQFF.

The J gene is TRBJ1-1, the V gene TRBV14; D call uncertain. Germline-derived CDR1 and CDR2 are SGHDN and FVKESK. Trimming cost V 0 bases and J 4 bases, with 6 bases left between them. This CDR3 is built from 13 residues. CDR3 sequence (DNA): TGTGCCAGCAGCCAAGAGGAGTTCACTGAAGCTTTCTTT. Its translation: CASSQEEFTEAFF.

The chain joins TRBV9 to TRBJ1-2; D call uncertain. CDR1 SGDLS and CDR2 YYNGEE come from the germline V gene. This CDR3 has 15 amino acids. Trimming took off 3 bases at V and 9 bases at J, with 21 bases between the two ends. The CDR3: CASSALFGLGSSYTF. CDR3 coding DNA: TGTGCCAGCAGCGCGCTGTTTGGCCTAGGCTCGAGCTACACCTTC.

The chain carries TRBV5-4 and TRBJ2-3; D uncertain. CDR1 SGHNT and CDR2 YYREEE come from the germline V gene (reference sequence). The V end was cut by 2 bases, the J end by 1 base, with 8 bases between. CDR3 length: 14 residues. The CDR3 protein is CASSLATGTDTQYF. CDR3 DNA: TGTGCCAGCAGCTTAGCTACAGGCACAGATACGCAGTATTTT.